This T cell receptor beta chain derives from a study of blood T cell repertoires in COVID-19. Study summary: The cDNA or gDNA used as material had been derived from T cells, B-cell-depleted T cells, or PBMCs.

Unmatched junction bases numbered 3, after V lost 2 bases and J lost 5 bases. CDR3 length: 14 amino acids. Germline V gives CDR1 SGDLS, CDR2 YYNGEE. Source study methods: Nucleated cell number was recorded as an estimate derived from reference gene primer amplification. The method was immunoSEQ multiplex PCR; TCRdb's version includes in-frame clones alone and lacks a portion of them. That table supplies the V and J calls and clone size; D and trimming were determined from the DNA. The data contain some 100,000 clones, approximately 82% of them singletons. The rearrangement links TRBV9 to TRBJ1-3; 8 nucleotides match TRBD1. Sequences were obtained from peripheral blood. This clonotype was obtained from an elderly woman with active or convalescent COVID-19. This CDR3 reads CASSVTGGRNTIYF. CDR3 bases: TGTGCCAGCAGCGTTACAGGGGGTCGAAACACCATATATTTT.